These 27 T cell receptor beta chains originate from one sample sequenced in a study of T-cell reconstitution after alpha-beta-depleted transplantation in children. Using unique molecular identifiers, the investigators prepared the TCRbeta library. TCRdb independently ran MiXCR on the PCR reads; one entry per CDR3 protein. Among approximately 640,000 distinct CDR3 sequences listed, approximately 15% were seen once. The sequences come from PBMCs from the stem cell graft donor, collected from the stem cell graft. These receptors all stem from a human donor who donated a stem cell graft to a child with acute myeloid leukemia.

The sample holds many counts of this clonotype. The chain couples TRBV7-3 to TRBJ1-6, with a tentative D call TRBD1 (6 bases). The ends were cut back, 5 bases at V and 7 bases at J, with 15 bases in the middle. CDR3 size: 15 residues. Germline V gives CDR1 SGHTA, CDR2 FQGTGA. Here the CDR3 reads CASSSEGGRNSPLHF. The CDR3 DNA is TGTGCCAGCAGCAGTGAGGGGGGACGGAATTCACCCCTCCACTTT.

This clonotype was seen repeatedly, ten times or more. This rearrangement joins TRBV10-3 to TRBJ2-1, with D maybe TRBD1 (5 bases). Germline CDR1 ENHRY, CDR2 SYGVKD. Trimming took 8 bases from V and 6 from J, leaving 14 bases between them. The CDR3 totals 13 residues. This CDR3 reads CAILDTYGNEQFF. The CDR3 bases are TGTGCCATCCTGGACACCTATGGCAATGAGCAGTTCTTC.

This clonotype came up a few times. The chain has TRBV7-2 and TRBJ2-5, with 8 bases that match TRBD1. The CDR3 totals 14 residues. V was pared by 4 bases and J by 2 bases, with 3 bases of the junction left unmatched. CDR1 is SGHTA, CDR2 FQGNSA, per germline. The CDR3 sequence is CASSSGQDQETQYF. Written as DNA, the CDR3 is TGTGCCAGCAGCTCGGGACAGGATCAAGAGACCCAGTACTTC.

This chain joins TRBV20-1 and TRBJ2-5; D may be TRBD1 (6 bases). The germline V gene encodes CDR1 DFQATT and CDR2 SNEGSKA (reference sequence). V was cut by 0 bases and J by 1 base, with 12 bases left in between. CDR3 length equals 15 residues. CDR3 DNA sequence: TGCAGTGCTAGAGATCCCGGGACACCCCAAGAGACCCAGTACTTC. Protein product: CSARDPGTPQETQYF.

The sample holds a few counts of this clonotype. The rearrangement joins TRBV4-1 to TRBJ1-3, with D tentatively TRBD1 (5 bases). The CDR3 is 16 residues long. With 0 bases removed from V and 6 bases from J, the gap between germline ends came to 15 bases. CDR1 and CDR2 (germline): MGHRA, YSYEKL. The CDR3 region has the DNA TGCGCCAGCAGCCAAGAAGGAAGAGGGGAAGCAAACACCATATATTTT. It yields the protein CASSQEGRGEANTIYF.

This clonotype appeared many times. The V call is TRBV12-3 or TRBV12-4, the J call TRBJ2-1, with D possibly being TRBD1 (5 bases). Deletions cut 10 bases from V and 6 bases from J, with 13 bases between. The CDR3 consists of 12 residues. CDR3 residues: CAILTRANEQFF. CDR3 sequence (DNA): TGTGCCATCCTTACCAGGGCCAATGAGCAGTTCTTC.

The chain carries TRBV11-1 and TRBJ1-1, with 10 positions matching TRBD1. Germline-derived CDR1 and CDR2 are SGHAT and FQDESV (reference sequence). With 4 bases clipped from V and 0 bases from J, the junction kept 14 bases outside the gene matches. CDR3 length: 19 amino acids. CDR3 region: CASSSGTGVGWYLNTEAFF. CDR3 DNA sequence: TGTGCCAGCAGCTCCGGGACAGGGGTTGGTTGGTATTTGAACACTGAAGCTTTCTTT.

This clonotype was found a few times. The V call is TRBV25-1, the J call TRBJ2-3, with 9 bases fitting TRBD2. Germline V gene sequence: CDR1 MGHDK, CDR2 SYGVNS. J was trimmed by 4 bases and V by 2 bases; bases with no gene match: 7. This CDR3 has 16 amino acids. CDR3 nucleotides: TGTGCCAGCAGTGAAAATGCGGGGGGGCAAGCAGATACGCAGTATTTT. Translation gives CASSENAGGQADTQYF.

This clonotype was counted ten times or more. V gene TRBV6-4 combines with J gene TRBJ2-1; 9 bases are a match to TRBD2. The V segment lost 5 bases and the J segment 6 bases; nucleotides outside the gene matches: 5. The germline V gene has CDR1 MRHNA and CDR2 SNTAGT. The CDR3 is made up of 14 amino acids. CDR3: CASSPSGEVNEQFF. CDR3 sequence (DNA): TGTGCCAGCAGTCCTAGCGGGGAGGTCAATGAGCAGTTCTTC.

This clonotype has only a few counts. The chain has TRBV20-1 and TRBJ1-4, with D maybe TRBD1 (5 bases). CDR1 and CDR2 (germline): DFQATT, SNEGSKA (reference sequence). This CDR3 is built from 12 residues. The CDR3 region is CISPGPNEKLFF. CDR3 nucleotides: TGCATTTCTCCGGGACCTAATGAAAAACTGTTTTTT.

In its sample, this clonotype was seen many times. V and J are TRBV20-1 and TRBJ2-7; TRBD2 agrees at 8 bases. After removal of 6 bases from V and 1 base from J, the junction contained 5 bases not matched to a gene. From germline, CDR1 is DFQATT and CDR2 SNEGSKA (reference sequence). This CDR3 region has 13 residues. CDR3 residues: CSATPGGSYEQYF. In DNA form, the CDR3 reads TGCAGTGCGACCCCGGGGGGGTCCTACGAGCAGTACTTC.

This clonotype was counted ten times or more. The chain combines TRBV20-1 with TRBJ2-1, with D tentatively TRBD1 (5 bases). V shed 3 bases and J shed 4 bases, with 16 bases lying between them. The germline V gene encodes CDR1 DFQATT and CDR2 SNEGSKA (reference sequence). The CDR3 totals 15 residues. CDR3 sequence (DNA): TGCAGTGCTAGGGCGACAGAGAAATTTTACAATGAGCAGTTCTTC. It translates to CSARATEKFYNEQFF.

There are a few counts of this clonotype. The gene calls are TRBV6-1 and TRBJ1-1, with 7 nucleotides matching TRBD1. This CDR3 is 13 amino acids long. CDR1 and CDR2 from the germline V gene are MNHNS and SASEGT. The ends lost 7 bases at V and 12 bases at J; junction bases unmatched: 14. Written as DNA, the CDR3 is TGTGCCAGCACCAAACCCGAGACAGGGTCAACTTTCTTT. It specifies CASTKPETGSTFF.

This clonotype has more than one count but fewer than ten. The J gene is TRBJ2-7, the V gene TRBV7-2, with D tentatively TRBD1 (6 bases). V was clipped by 2 bases and J by 3 bases, with 11 bases between them. Looked up from germline, CDR1 is SGHTA and CDR2 is FQGNSA. The CDR3 extends over 14 amino acids. The CDR3 reads CASSLTGNVYEQYV. In DNA form, the CDR3 reads TGTGCCAGCAGCTTAACAGGGAATGTCTACGAGCAGTACGTC.

This clonotype appeared many times. The rearrangement uses TRBV20-1 and TRBJ2-5; TRBD2 might be the D (8 bases). The CDR3 loop spans 14 amino acids. Trimming took off 6 bases at V and 8 bases at J, with 22 bases between the two ends. Per the germline V gene, CDR1 is DFQATT and CDR2 is SNEGSKA (reference sequence). CDR3 nucleotide sequence: TGCAGTGCCCCGGGACTAGAGGGGGCGGGAACCCAGTACTTC. Its protein product is CSAPGLEGAGTQYF.

This clonotype was recorded at least ten times. The V and J genes are TRBV20-1 and TRBJ2-3; TRBD2 matches at 10 bases. V gave up 0 bases and J gave up 5 bases; unmatched junction bases: 5. The germline V gene has CDR1 DFQATT and CDR2 SNEGSKA (reference sequence). This CDR3 contains 15 residues. CDR3 sequence: CSARDQRGGGDTQYF. Written as DNA, the CDR3 is TGCAGTGCTAGAGATCAGCGGGGGGGTGGAGATACGCAGTATTTT.

This clonotype was recorded many times. V and J are TRBV20-1 and TRBJ1-2, with 9 bases identical to TRBD1. Germline V CDR1 and CDR2: DFQATT, SNEGSKA (reference sequence). The V segment lost 2 bases and the J segment 4 bases; nucleotides outside the gene matches: 20. The CDR3 extends over 19 amino acids. In DNA, the CDR3 is TGCAGTGCTAGACCACCCAAACTGGCCGGGGACAGGGTAGTCTATGGCTACACCTTC. This translates into CSARPPKLAGDRVVYGYTF.

The sample holds many counts of this clonotype. This chain connects TRBV10-3 to TRBJ2-3; D is possibly TRBD1 or TRBD2 (6 bases each). This CDR3 has 17 amino acids. CDR1 is ENHRY, CDR2 SYGVKD, per germline. The ends were cut back, 0 bases at V and 3 bases at J, with 16 bases in the middle. The DNA for the CDR3 is TGTGCCATCAGTGAGTCTACAGGAACAGGGAGGACAGATACGCAGTATTTT. Protein: CAISESTGTGRTDTQYF.

About this clonotype: Since a much larger clone is just one base distant, this may be a read error. The chain links TRBV29-1 to TRBJ2-7; tentatively, D is TRBD1 or TRBD2 (5 bases each). CDR1 SQVTM and CDR2 ANQGSEA come from the germline V gene. This CDR3 is 15 amino acids long. CDR3 amino acids: CGVEAPGTAAYEQYF. CDR3 in DNA: TGCGGCGTTGAAGCTCCCGGGACCGCGGCCTACGAGCAGTACTTC.

This clonotype was counted at least ten times. The chain joins TRBV20-1 to TRBJ2-7, with TRBD2 as a possible D gene (5 bases). This CDR3 is built from 13 residues. Between the trimmed V and J ends, which lost 6 bases and 2 bases, there was a span of 14 bases. Germline V gives CDR1 DFQATT, CDR2 SNEGSKA (reference sequence). Here the CDR3 reads CSATGRSAYEQYV. DNA for the CDR3: TGCAGTGCGACTGGGAGAAGCGCCTACGAGCAGTACGTC.

The gene calls are TRBV28 and TRBJ2-1, with 7 bases fitting TRBD2. V shed 7 bases, J shed 3 bases, and the junction held 6 bases outside the gene matches. The CDR3 has 14 amino acids. Germline V lookup: CDR1 MDHEN, CDR2 SYDVKM. The DNA of the CDR3 is TGTGCCAGCATCGTTGCGGGGGTCTACAATGAGCAGTTCTTC. Protein sequence: CASIVAGVYNEQFF.

The V call is TRBV21-1, the J call TRBJ1-2; the D call of TRBD1 is as the table states it, not checked on the DNA. TRBV21-1 is a recognized pseudogene. CDR3 size: 14 residues. CDR3 sequence reads: CASSKGAVLSGYTF. CDR3 in DNA: TGTGCCAGCAGCAAAGGGGCGGTTCTAAGTGGCTACACCTTC.

This clonotype occurred a few times. The V gene is TRBV5-5, the J gene TRBJ1-4; 8 bases map to TRBD1. J lost 5 bases, V lost 1 base, and 7 bases had no gene match. This CDR3 is built from 16 residues. Looked up from germline, CDR1 is SGHKS and CDR2 is YYEKEE (reference sequence). CDR3 in amino acids: CASSLSGQGENEKLFF. In nucleotides, the CDR3 is TGTGCCAGCAGCTTGTCAGGACAGGGTGAAAATGAAAAACTGTTTTTT.

The J gene is TRBJ2-5, the V gene TRBV20-1; 10 bases are shared with TRBD2. J gave up 4 bases and V 2 bases, and 16 bases lay outside the gene matches. This CDR3 contains 18 residues. In germline, CDR1 is DFQATT, CDR2 SNEGSKA (reference sequence). The CDR3 DNA sequence: TGCAGTGCTAGACTCTCTGCGCGGCTAGCGGGGGTGAGAGAGACCCAGTACTTC. It is translated as CSARLSARLAGVRETQYF.

This clonotype was counted at least ten times. This sequence joins TRBV7-2 and TRBJ1-2; no clear D. Trimming pared 5 bases from V and 2 bases from J, leaving 18 bases between. The germline V gene encodes CDR1 SGHTA and CDR2 FQGNSA. The CDR3 length is 16 residues. CDR3: CASSRDAASENYGYTF. The CDR3 nucleotides are TGTGCCAGCAGCCGGGATGCGGCATCGGAAAACTATGGCTACACCTTC.

This clonotype has just a few counts. J is TRBJ2-3 and V is TRBV7-3; a possible D gene is TRBD1 (6 bases). The CDR3 has 15 amino acids. Looked up from germline, CDR1 is SGHTA and CDR2 is FQGTGA. Trimming pared 2 bases from V and 6 bases from J, leaving 15 bases between. The CDR3 loop reads CASSLGGPNRDTQYF. The DNA of the CDR3 is TGTGCCAGCAGCTTAGGGGGCCCAAACCGGGATACGCAGTATTTT.

This clonotype has ten or more counts. The genes are TRBV20-1 and TRBJ2-3; 11 nucleotides agree with TRBD2. The V gene's germline CDR1 is DFQATT and CDR2 SNEGSKA (reference sequence). The V segment lost 5 bases and the J segment 2 bases; nucleotides outside the gene matches: 3. The CDR3 contains 14 residues. DNA of the CDR3: TGCAGTGCTCTACTAGCGGGGGACACAGATACGCAGTATTTT. It translates to CSALLAGDTDTQYF.